This TCR beta chain was documented in a study of Graves' ophthalmopathy and Graves' hyperthyroidism. As for the study in general: Ophthalmopathy not arising within 18 months of follow-up defined hyperthyroidism as stable. Study-level results: The model predicted progression of ophthalmopathy with a sensitivity of roughly 66%, and its specificity was 72.22%. Sensitivity reached roughly 88% and specificity about 81% for a 13-signature model separating ophthalmopathy from stable hyperthyroidism.

This clonotype came up many times. Its target is unknown. Scientists amplified the TCR beta CDR3 regions from RNA transcripts. Second-round multiplex PCR came after first-round RT-PCR with HTBI primers. TCRdb re-analysed the multiplex PCR reads in MiXCR, keeping a single row per CDR3 protein. The sample has roughly 1.1 million distinct CDR3 sequences, 36% seen once. V was trimmed by 5 bases and J by 2 bases, leaving 16 bases between them. The CDR3 contains 15 residues. Germline values: CDR1 LNHNV, CDR2 YYDKDF (reference sequence). Certain patients, namely those with other autoimmune diseases, uncontrolled infections, pregnancy or lactation, were excluded.

The chain links TRBV15 to TRBJ2-7, with D possibly TRBD1 on 5 matching bases. The clonotype comes from an adult man with Graves' hyperthyroidism. The sequenced sample was peripheral blood or thyroid tissue (not recorded which). CDR3 residues: CATSFTQTAAYEQYF. In DNA, the CDR3 is TGTGCCACCAGCTTTACTCAGACAGCCGCCTACGAGCAGTACTTC.